This TCR beta chain was profiled in a study of blood T cell repertoires in COVID-19. About the study: Some COVID-19 samples were acute and others convalescent; all came from the United States, Italy and Spain. From T cells, B-cell-depleted T cells, or PBMCs came the material, which was cDNA or gDNA.

As originally analysed: Estimation of nucleated cell counts was performed using reference gene primer amplification. The repertoire was sequenced with immunoSEQ multiplex PCR; TCRdb's copy has only in-frame clones and lacks some. The V and J calls and clone size were taken over from that table, and D and trimming were inferred from the DNA. Counted here are around 120,000 clones, about 88% occurring once; the ten biggest clones make up roughly 1.4%. Trimming left V 5 bases short and J 0 bases short, with 14 bases between. The CDR3 loop spans 17 amino acids. The V gene's germline CDR1 is SGHDN and CDR2 FVKESK.

The clonotype originates from a human donor in a cohort sampled during active COVID-19. V is TRBV14 and J is TRBJ1-6, with D maybe TRBD1 (6 bases). Source material: peripheral blood. The CDR3 DNA follows: TGTGCCAGCAGCTCGCGGACAGCCTCCTCCTATAATTCACCCCTCCACTTT. It encodes CASSSRTASSYNSPLHF.